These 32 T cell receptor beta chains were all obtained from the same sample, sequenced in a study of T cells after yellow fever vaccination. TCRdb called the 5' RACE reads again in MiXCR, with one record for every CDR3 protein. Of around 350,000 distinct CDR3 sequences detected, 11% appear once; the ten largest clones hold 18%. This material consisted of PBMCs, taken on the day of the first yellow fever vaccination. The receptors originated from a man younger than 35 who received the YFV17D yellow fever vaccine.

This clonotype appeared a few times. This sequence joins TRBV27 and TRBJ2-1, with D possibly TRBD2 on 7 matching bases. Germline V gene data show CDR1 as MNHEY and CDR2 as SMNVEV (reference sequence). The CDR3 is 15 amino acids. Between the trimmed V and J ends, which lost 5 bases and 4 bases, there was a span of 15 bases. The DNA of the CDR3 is TGTGCCAGCAGTCAAACAGGGAGGGTGTACAATGAGCAGTTCTTC. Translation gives CASSQTGRVYNEQFF.

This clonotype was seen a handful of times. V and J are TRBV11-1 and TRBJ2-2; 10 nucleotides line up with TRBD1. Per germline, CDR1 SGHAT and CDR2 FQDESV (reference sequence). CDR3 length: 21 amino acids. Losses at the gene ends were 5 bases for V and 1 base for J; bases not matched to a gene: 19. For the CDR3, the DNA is TGTGCCAGCAGCCCTATACGACCGGGACAGGGGCGATGGGGGAACACCGGGGAGCTGTTTTTT. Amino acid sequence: CASSPIRPGQGRWGNTGELFF.

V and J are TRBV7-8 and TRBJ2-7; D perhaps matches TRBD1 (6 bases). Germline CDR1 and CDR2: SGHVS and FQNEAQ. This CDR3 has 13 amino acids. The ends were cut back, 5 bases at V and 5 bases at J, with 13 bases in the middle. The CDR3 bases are TGTGCCAGCAGCCGGACAGCCACTCACGAGCAGTACTTC. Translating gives CASSRTATHEQYF.

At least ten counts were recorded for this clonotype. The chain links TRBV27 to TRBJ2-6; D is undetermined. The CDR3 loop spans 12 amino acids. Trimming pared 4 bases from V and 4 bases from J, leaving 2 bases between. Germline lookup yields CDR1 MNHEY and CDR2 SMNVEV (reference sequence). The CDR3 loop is CASSSGANVLTF. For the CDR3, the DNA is TGTGCCAGCAGTTCCGGGGCCAACGTCCTGACTTTC.

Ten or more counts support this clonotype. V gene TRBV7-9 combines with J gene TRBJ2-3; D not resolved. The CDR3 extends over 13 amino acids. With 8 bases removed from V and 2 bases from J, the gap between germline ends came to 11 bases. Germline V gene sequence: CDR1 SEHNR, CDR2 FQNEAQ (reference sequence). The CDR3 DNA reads TGTGCCAGCCAAGTGGGTCCCACAGATACGCAGTATTTT. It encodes CASQVGPTDTQYF.

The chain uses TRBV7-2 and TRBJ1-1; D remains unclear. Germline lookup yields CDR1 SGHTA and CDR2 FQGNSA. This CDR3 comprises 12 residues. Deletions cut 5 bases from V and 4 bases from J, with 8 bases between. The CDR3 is CASSLPPTEAFF. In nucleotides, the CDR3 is TGTGCCAGCAGCCTACCACCCACTGAAGCTTTCTTT.

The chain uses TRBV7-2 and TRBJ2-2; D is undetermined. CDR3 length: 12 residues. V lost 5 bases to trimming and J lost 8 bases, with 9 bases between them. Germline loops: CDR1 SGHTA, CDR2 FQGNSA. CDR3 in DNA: TGTGCCAGCAGCGTTAGTGGGGGGGAGCTGTTTTTT. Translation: CASSVSGGELFF.

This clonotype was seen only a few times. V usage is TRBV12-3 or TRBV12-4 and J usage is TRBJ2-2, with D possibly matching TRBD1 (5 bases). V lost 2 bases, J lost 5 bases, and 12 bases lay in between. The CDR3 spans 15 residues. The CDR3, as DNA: TGTGCCAGCAGTTTACGGACAAGAGTTACCGGGGAGCTGTTTTTT. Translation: CASSLRTRVTGELFF.

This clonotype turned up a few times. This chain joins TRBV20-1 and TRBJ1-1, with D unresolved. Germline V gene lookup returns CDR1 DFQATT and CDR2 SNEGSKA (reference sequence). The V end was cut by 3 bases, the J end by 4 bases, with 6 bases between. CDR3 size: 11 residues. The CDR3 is CSARHSTEAFF. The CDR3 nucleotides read TGCAGTGCTAGGCACTCCACTGAAGCTTTCTTT.

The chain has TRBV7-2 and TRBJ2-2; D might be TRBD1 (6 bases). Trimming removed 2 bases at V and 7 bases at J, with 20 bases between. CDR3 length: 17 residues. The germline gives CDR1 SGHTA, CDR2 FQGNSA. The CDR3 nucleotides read TGTGCCAGCAGCTTAAAAGGGGGATATAGTGCGGTCGGGGAGCTGTTTTTT. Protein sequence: CASSLKGGYSAVGELFF.

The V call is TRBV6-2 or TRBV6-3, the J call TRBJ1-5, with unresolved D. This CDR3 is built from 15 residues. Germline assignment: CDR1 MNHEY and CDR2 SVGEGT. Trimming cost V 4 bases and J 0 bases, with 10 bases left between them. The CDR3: CASSLATHSNQPQHF. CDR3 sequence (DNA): TGTGCCAGCAGTTTGGCCACCCATAGCAATCAGCCCCAGCATTTT.

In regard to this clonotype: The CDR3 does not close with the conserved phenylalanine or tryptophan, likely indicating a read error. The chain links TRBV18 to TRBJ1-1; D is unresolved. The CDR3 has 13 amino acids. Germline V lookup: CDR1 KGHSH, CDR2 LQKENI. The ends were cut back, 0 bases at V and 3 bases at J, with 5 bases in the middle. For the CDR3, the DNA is TGTGCCAGCTCACCACCGGGTGACACTGAAGCTTTCCTT. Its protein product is CASSPPGDTEAFL.

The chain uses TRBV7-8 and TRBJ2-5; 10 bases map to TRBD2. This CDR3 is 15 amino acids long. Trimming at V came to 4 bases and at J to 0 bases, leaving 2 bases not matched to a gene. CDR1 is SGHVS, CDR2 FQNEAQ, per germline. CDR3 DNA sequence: TGTGCCAGCAGCTACGGGACTAGCGACCAAGAGACCCAGTACTTC. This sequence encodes CASSYGTSDQETQYF.

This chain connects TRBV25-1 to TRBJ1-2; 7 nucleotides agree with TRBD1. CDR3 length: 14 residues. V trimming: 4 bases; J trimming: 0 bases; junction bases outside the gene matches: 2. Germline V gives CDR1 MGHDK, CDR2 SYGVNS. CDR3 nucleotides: TGTGCCAGCAGTGGACAGGGATCTAACTATGGCTACACCTTC. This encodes CASSGQGSNYGYTF.

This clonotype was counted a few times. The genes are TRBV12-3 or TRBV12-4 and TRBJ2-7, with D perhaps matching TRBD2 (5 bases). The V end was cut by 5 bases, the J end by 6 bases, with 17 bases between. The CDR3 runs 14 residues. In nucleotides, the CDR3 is TGTGCCAGCAGTCCCCGGGGTTTTGTGCTCGAGCAGTACTTC. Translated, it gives CASSPRGFVLEQYF.

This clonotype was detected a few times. CDR3 sequence (DNA): TGTGCCAGCAGCTTAGGCCTGTTCAGGGGGAGCAATCAGCCCCAGCATTTT. It codes for CASSLGLFRGSNQPQHF. The chain combines TRBV7-2 with TRBJ1-5; TRBD1 matches 7 bases. CDR1 and CDR2 from the germline V gene are SGHTA and FQGNSA. The CDR3 consists of 17 residues. Trimming at V came to 1 base and at J to 1 base, leaving 7 bases not matched to a gene. The full variable domain, in which reference TRBV7-2 and TRBJ1-5 provide the parts outside the CDR3, is GAGVSQSPSNKVTEKGKDVELRCDPISGHTALYWYRQSLGQGLEFLIYFQGNSAPDKSGLPSDRFSAERTGGSVSTLTIQRTQQEDSAVYLCASSLGLFRGSNQPQHFGDGTRLSIL.

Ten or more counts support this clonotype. The CDR3 loop is CASSQGGDSHEQYF. CDR3 nucleotides: TGTGCCAGCAGCCAGGGGGGCGATTCCCACGAGCAGTACTTC. The chain combines TRBV4-2 with TRBJ2-7; the D gene could be TRBD1 or TRBD2 (6 bases each). This CDR3 has 14 amino acids. Germline values: CDR1 LGHNA, CDR2 YNFKEQ. Trimming shortened V by 3 bases and J by 5 bases, and 14 bases separated the two germline ends.

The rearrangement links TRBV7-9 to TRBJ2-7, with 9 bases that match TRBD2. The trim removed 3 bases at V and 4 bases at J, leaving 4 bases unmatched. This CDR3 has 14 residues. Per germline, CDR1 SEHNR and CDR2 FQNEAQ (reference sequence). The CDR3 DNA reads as TGTGCCAGCAGCTTTAGCGGGGGAATGTACGAGCAGTACTTC. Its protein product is CASSFSGGMYEQYF.

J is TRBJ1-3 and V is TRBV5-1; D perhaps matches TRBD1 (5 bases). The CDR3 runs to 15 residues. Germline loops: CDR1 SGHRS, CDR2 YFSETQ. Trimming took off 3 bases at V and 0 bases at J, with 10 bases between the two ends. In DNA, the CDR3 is TGCGCCAGCAGCTATGACAGCAACTCTGGAAACACCATATATTTT. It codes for CASSYDSNSGNTIYF.

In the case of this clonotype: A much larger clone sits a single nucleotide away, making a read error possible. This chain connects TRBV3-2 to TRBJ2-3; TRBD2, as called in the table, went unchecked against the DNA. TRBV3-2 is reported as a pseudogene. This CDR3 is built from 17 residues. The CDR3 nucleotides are TGTGCCACCAGCCAAGAAAGGGGCAGCGGGAGCACAGATACGCAGTATTTT. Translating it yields CATSQERGSGSTDTQYF.

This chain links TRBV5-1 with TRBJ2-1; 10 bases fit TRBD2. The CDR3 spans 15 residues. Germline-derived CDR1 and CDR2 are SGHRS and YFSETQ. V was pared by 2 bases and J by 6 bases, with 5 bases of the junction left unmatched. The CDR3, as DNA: TGCGCCAGCAGCTTAGGACTAGCGGTGACCAATGAGCAGTTCTTC. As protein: CASSLGLAVTNEQFF.

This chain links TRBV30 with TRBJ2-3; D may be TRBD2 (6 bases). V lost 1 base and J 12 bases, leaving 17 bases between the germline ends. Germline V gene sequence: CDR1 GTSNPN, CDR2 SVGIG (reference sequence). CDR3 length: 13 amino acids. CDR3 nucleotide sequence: TGTGCCTGGAGTGCATCCTTTGATAGCGGTCAGTATTTT. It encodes CAWSASFDSGQYF.

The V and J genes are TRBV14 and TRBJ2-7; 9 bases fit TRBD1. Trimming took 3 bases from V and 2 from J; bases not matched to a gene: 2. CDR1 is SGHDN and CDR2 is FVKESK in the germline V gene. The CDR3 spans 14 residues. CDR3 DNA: TGTGCCAGCAGCCATTGGACAGGGGCCTACGAGCAGTACTTC. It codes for CASSHWTGAYEQYF.

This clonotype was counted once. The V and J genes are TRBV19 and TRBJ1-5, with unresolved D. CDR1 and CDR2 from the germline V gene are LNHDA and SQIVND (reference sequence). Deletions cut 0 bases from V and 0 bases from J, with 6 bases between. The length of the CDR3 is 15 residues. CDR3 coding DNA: TGTGCCAGTAGTATAGACCTGTTTAGCAATCAGCCCCAGCATTTT. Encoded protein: CASSIDLFSNQPQHF.

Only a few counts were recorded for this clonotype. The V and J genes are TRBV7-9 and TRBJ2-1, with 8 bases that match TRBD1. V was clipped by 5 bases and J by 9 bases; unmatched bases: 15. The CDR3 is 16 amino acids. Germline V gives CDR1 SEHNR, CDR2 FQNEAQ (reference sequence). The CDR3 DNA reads TGTGCCAGCAGCACCGGACAGGGTTCTTCTAGGTCTGAGCAGTTCTTC. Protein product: CASSTGQGSSRSEQFF.

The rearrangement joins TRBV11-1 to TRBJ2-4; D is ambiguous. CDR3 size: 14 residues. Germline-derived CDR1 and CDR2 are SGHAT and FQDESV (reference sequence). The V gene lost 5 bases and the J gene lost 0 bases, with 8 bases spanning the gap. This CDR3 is CASSQSLAKNIQYF. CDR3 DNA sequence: TGTGCCAGCAGCCAGAGTTTAGCCAAAAACATTCAGTACTTC.

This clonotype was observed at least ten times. The DNA for the CDR3 is TGCGCCAGCAGCGAAGGGGCGACTGAAAAACTGTTTTTT. Translating gives CASSEGATEKLFF. The chain links TRBV5-1 to TRBJ1-4; perhaps TRBD1 as D (5 bases). Germline-derived CDR1 and CDR2 are SGHRS and YFSETQ. The length of the CDR3 is 13 residues. Trimming removed 4 bases from V and 7 bases from J, with 11 bases in between.

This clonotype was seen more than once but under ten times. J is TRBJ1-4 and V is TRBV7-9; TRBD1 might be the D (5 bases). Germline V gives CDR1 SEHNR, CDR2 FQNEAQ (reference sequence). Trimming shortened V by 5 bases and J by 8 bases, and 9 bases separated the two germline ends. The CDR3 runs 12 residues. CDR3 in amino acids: CASSPDSEKLFF. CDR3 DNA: TGTGCCAGCAGCCCAGACAGCGAAAAACTGTTTTTT.

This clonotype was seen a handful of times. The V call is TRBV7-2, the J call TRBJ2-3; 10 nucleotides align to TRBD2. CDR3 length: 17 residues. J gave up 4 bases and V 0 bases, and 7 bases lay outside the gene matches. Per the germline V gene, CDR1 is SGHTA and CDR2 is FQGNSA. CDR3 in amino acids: CASSLAGSGGGSDTQYF. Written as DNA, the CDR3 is TGTGCCAGCAGCTTAGCTGGAAGCGGGGGGGGGTCAGATACGCAGTATTTT.

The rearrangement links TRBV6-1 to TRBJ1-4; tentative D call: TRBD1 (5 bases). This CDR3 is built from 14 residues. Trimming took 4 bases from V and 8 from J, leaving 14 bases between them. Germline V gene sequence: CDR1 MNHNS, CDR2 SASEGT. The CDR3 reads CASSVDGTREKLFF. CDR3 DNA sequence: TGTGCCAGCAGTGTAGACGGGACCCGGGAAAAACTGTTTTTT.

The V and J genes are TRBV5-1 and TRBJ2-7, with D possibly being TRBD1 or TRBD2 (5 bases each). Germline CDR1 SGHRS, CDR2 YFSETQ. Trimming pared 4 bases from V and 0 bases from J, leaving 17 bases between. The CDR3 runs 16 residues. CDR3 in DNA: TGCGCCAGCAGCCCCGGGACGTTTGCTAGCTCCTACGAGCAGTACTTC. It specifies CASSPGTFASSYEQYF. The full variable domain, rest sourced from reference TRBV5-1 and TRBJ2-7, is KAGVTQTPRYLIKTRGQQVTLSCSPISGHRSVSWYQQTPGQGLQFLFEYFSETQRNKGNFPGRFSGRQFSNSRSEMNVSTLELGDSALYLCASSPGTFASSYEQYFGPGTRLTVT.

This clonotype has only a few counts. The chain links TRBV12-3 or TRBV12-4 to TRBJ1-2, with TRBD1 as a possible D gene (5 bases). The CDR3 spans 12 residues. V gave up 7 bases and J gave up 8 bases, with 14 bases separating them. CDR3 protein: CASNFQGGGYTF. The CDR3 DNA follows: TGTGCCAGCAATTTCCAGGGAGGCGGCTACACCTTC.